These T cell receptor beta chains were read from a single sample in a study of T-cell memory formation after mild COVID-19. TCRdb reanalysed the 5' RACE reads using MiXCR and keeps one entry per CDR3 protein. The sample comprises about 610,000 distinct CDR3 sequences, roughly a sixth of which are singletons, and just over 8% rests with the top ten. The material sequenced was PBMCs or a T cell subset sorted from them (not recorded which). The receptor source for this set is an adult woman who had mild COVID-19 (a few samples of this study predate the infection). Cell type and time point are not known. Both conserved end residues are part of each CDR3. Each record gives: V gene, J gene, D gene, clone size, CDR3 protein, CDR3 DNA. A D gene is named only where the DNA matches it firmly. Clone size appears in some rows only: once, few, many, or a class for an expanded clone.

V: TRBV9; J: TRBJ2-2; D: -; size: many; CDR3: CASSGTGELFF; DNA: TGTGCCAGCAGCGGCACCGGGGAGCTGTTTTTT
V: TRBV30; J: TRBJ1-2; D: TRBD1; size: few; CDR3: CAWQSRGNYGYTF; DNA: TGTGCCTGGCAGAGCAGGGGGAACTATGGCTACACCTTC
V: TRBV24-1; J: TRBJ1-1; D: -; size: -; CDR3: CATKTAQNTEAFF; DNA: TGTGCCACGAAGACGGCCCAGAACACTGAAGCTTTCTTT
V: TRBV5-4; J: TRBJ1-2; D: TRBD1; size: -; CDR3: CASSKDRPNYGYTF; DNA: TGTGCCAGCAGCAAGGACAGGCCCAACTATGGCTACACCTTC
V: TRBV6-2/TRBV6-3; J: TRBJ1-2; D: -; size: few; CDR3: CAGRTGTDYGYTF; DNA: TGTGCCGGCAGAACCGGGACCGACTATGGCTACACCTTC
V: TRBV7-2; J: TRBJ2-2; D: -; size: -; CDR3: CASSLLETGELFF; DNA: TGTGCCAGCAGCCTCCTGGAGACCGGGGAGCTGTTTTTT
V: TRBV4-1; J: TRBJ2-5; D: TRBD2; size: few; CDR3: CASSQLAGPETQYF; DNA: TGCGCCAGCAGCCAGCTAGCGGGGCCGGAGACCCAGTACTTC
V: TRBV10-3; J: TRBJ1-4; D: TRBD1; size: once; CDR3: CAISGQGYEKLFF; DNA: TGTGCCATCAGCGGACAGGGATATGAAAAACTGTTTTTT
V: TRBV19; J: TRBJ1-2; D: TRBD1; size: once; CDR3: CASSMGQGTTF; DNA: TGTGCCAGTAGTATGGGACAGGGGACGACCTTC
V: TRBV27; J: TRBJ2-7; D: -; size: few; CDR3: CASSLSPPGGVQYF; DNA: TGTGCCAGCAGTTTATCCCCCCCGGGTGGGGTGCAGTACTTC
V: TRBV18; J: TRBJ2-7; D: TRBD2; size: -; CDR3: CASSPRTSGSNGEQYF; DNA: TGTGCCAGCTCCCCAAGGACTAGCGGGAGTAACGGCGAGCAGTACTTC
V: TRBV6-2/TRBV6-3; J: TRBJ2-2; D: -; size: -; CDR3: CASTLGLLGELFF; DNA: TGTGCCAGCACCCTGGGACTCCTCGGGGAGCTGTTTTTT
V: TRBV6-1; J: TRBJ1-5; D: -; size: -; CDR3: CASSEGIGGNQPQHF; DNA: TGTGCCAGCAGTGAGGGTATTGGAGGCAATCAGCCCCAGCATTTT
V: TRBV5-4; J: TRBJ1-2; D: TRBD1; size: -; CDR3: CASSSPGQRSYGYTF; DNA: TGTGCCAGCAGCTCTCCGGGACAGCGCTCCTATGGCTACACCTTC
V: TRBV23-1; J: TRBJ2-4; D: -; size: few; CDR3: CASSQVRWEKNIQYF; DNA: TGCGCCAGCAGTCAAGTGAGGTGGGAAAAAAACATTCAGTACTTC
V: TRBV4-1; J: TRBJ1-2; D: -; size: -; CDR3: CASRQADQYYYGYTF; DNA: TGCGCCAGCAGACAAGCCGATCAGTATTACTATGGCTACACCTTC
V: TRBV6-6; J: TRBJ1-2; D: -; size: -; CDR3: CASSTRGAIVSGYTF; DNA: TGTGCCAGCAGTACCCGAGGGGCCATAGTATCCGGCTACACCTTC
V: TRBV20-1; J: TRBJ2-5; D: TRBD1; size: -; CDR3: CSARHHLGQVQETQYF; DNA: TGCAGTGCTAGACATCACCTCGGACAGGTACAAGAGACCCAGTACTTC
V: TRBV6-2/TRBV6-3; J: TRBJ1-2; D: -; size: -; CDR3: CASSYLRYYTF; DNA: TGTGCCAGCAGTTACCTAAGGTACTACACCTTC
V: TRBV4-3; J: TRBJ2-3; D: -; size: few; CDR3: CASSPTWGGDTQYF; DNA: TGCGCCAGCAGCCCTACCTGGGGAGGAGATACGCAGTATTTT
V: TRBV5-1; J: TRBJ2-1; D: TRBD1; size: many; CDR3: CASSWGQIQWNEQFF; DNA: TGCGCCAGCAGCTGGGGACAGATCCAATGGAATGAGCAGTTCTTC
V: TRBV6-5; J: TRBJ1-6; D: -; size: few; CDR3: CASSSTGSSYNSPLHF; DNA: TGTGCCAGCAGTTCAACTGGCAGCTCCTATAATTCACCCCTCCACTTT
V: TRBV7-8; J: TRBJ2-1; D: TRBD2; size: -; CDR3: CASSFGLAGYQNEQFF; DNA: TGTGCCAGCAGCTTCGGACTAGCGGGATACCAGAATGAGCAGTTCTTC
V: TRBV4-1; J: TRBJ1-3; D: -; size: -; CDR3: CASSQKVNNRVPLGNTIYF; DNA: TGCGCCAGCAGCCAGAAAGTCAACAACCGGGTCCCACTTGGAAACACCATATATTTT
V: TRBV7-9; J: TRBJ1-2; D: -; size: -; CDR3: CASSSPLGGFVYTF; DNA: TGTGCCAGCAGCTCGCCTCTAGGAGGGTTTGTTTACACCTTC
V: TRBV2; J: TRBJ2-3; D: -; size: few; CDR3: CASSEPDILTDTQYF; DNA: TGTGCCAGCAGTGAGCCTGACATCCTCACAGATACGCAGTATTTT
V: TRBV30; J: TRBJ2-1; D: -; size: -; CDR3: CAWSVLQGEQFF; DNA: TGTGCCTGGAGTGTCCTACAGGGTGAGCAGTTCTTC
V: TRBV12-3/TRBV12-4; J: TRBJ2-3; D: -; size: few; CDR3: CASSPMALSGWTTDTQYF; DNA: TGTGCCAGCAGCCCCATGGCACTAAGCGGGTGGACCACAGATACGCAGTATTTT